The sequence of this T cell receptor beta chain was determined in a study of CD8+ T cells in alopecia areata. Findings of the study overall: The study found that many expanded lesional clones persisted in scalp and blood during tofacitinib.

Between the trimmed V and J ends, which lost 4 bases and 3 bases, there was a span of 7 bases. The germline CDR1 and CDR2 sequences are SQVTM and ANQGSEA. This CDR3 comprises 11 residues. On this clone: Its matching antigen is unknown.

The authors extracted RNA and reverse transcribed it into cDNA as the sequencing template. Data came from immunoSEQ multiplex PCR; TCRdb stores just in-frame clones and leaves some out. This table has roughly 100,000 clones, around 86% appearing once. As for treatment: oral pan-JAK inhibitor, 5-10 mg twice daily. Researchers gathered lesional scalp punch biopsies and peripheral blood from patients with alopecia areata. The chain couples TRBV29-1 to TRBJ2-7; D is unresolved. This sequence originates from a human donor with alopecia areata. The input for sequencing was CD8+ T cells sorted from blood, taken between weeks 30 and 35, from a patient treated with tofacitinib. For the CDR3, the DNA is TGCAGCGTTGTGCAGCACTACGAGCAGTACTTC. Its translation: CSVVQHYEQYF.